The 30 T cell receptor beta chains below were found in one sample sequenced in a study of blood T cell repertoires in COVID-19. The repertoire was sequenced with immunoSEQ multiplex PCR; TCRdb's copy has only in-frame clones and lacks some. The sample lists 230,000 or so clones, roughly 80% seen once, with about 4.5% in the top ten. Sequencing was performed on peripheral blood. Source of these receptors: a man aged 50 to 59 with active or convalescent COVID-19.

The J gene is TRBJ2-7, the V gene TRBV25-1; D unclear. Germline V CDR1 and CDR2: MGHDK, SYGVNS. Trimming left V 4 bases short and J 3 bases short, with 4 bases between. The CDR3 covers 11 residues. The CDR3 spells CASSVLYEQYF. DNA for the CDR3: TGTGCCAGCAGTGTCCTCTACGAGCAGTACTTC.

In nucleotides, the CDR3 is TGTGCCTGGGAACCGGGACTAGTCACCTACAATGAGCAGTTCTTC. It encodes CAWEPGLVTYNEQFF. This sequence joins TRBV30 and TRBJ2-1; 8 bases match TRBD2. J lost 2 bases, V lost 5 bases, and 8 bases had no gene match. Germline V lookup: CDR1 GTSNPN, CDR2 SVGIG (reference sequence). The length of the CDR3 is 15 residues. Full variable domain (missing parts from reference TRBV30 and TRBJ2-1): SQTIHQWPATLVQPVGSPLSLECTVEGTSNPNLYWYRQAAGRGLQLLFYSVGIGQISSEVPQNLSASRPQDRQFILSSKKLLLSDSGFYLCAWEPGLVTYNEQFFGPGTRLTVL.

This clone was seen a single time. CDR3 nucleotide sequence: TGTGCCAGTAGTATCAACAGATTAGACTCTGGAAACACCATATATTTT. Encoded protein: CASSINRLDSGNTIYF. This chain connects TRBV19 to TRBJ1-3; D remains ambiguous. The germline V and J ends were trimmed by 3 bases and 0 bases, with 12 bases remaining between them. CDR1 is LNHDA, CDR2 SQIVND, per germline (reference sequence). There are 16 residues in the CDR3.

In its sample, this clone was seen a few times. The V gene is TRBV28, the J gene TRBJ1-2; D gene unclear. This CDR3 spans 12 amino acids. Germline V lookup: CDR1 MDHEN, CDR2 SYDVKM. V was cut by 6 bases and J by 4 bases, with 9 bases left in between. In DNA form, the CDR3 reads TGTGCCAGCAGAGAGGGCTTCTATGGCTACACCTTC. This gives the protein CASREGFYGYTF.

J is TRBJ2-7 and V is TRBV18; the D is unclear. Germline V gene sequence: CDR1 KGHSH, CDR2 LQKENI. Trimming stripped 4 bases from V and 1 base from J, with 11 bases between. The CDR3 is 14 amino acids. The CDR3 is CASSLVKESYEQYF. The CDR3, as DNA: TGTGCCAGCTCACTGGTGAAGGAGTCCTACGAGCAGTACTTC.

The rearrangement uses TRBV28 and TRBJ1-4; the D gene is possibly TRBD1 (6 bases). Germline lookup yields CDR1 MDHEN and CDR2 SYDVKM. The V and J ends lost 4 bases and 8 bases respectively, with 17 bases between them. The CDR3 loop spans 15 amino acids. The CDR3 spells CASSSPTGNGEKLFF. CDR3 bases: TGTGCCAGCAGTTCCCCTACAGGGAATGGGGAAAAACTGTTTTTT.

CDR3 residues: CASSSTRGAEAFF. CDR3 nucleotides: TGTGCCAGTAGCTCTACCAGGGGGGCTGAAGCTTTCTTT. The chain employs TRBV19 and TRBJ1-1; TRBD1 matches 7 bases. CDR1 is LNHDA, CDR2 SQIVND, per germline (reference sequence). The V segment lost 6 bases and the J segment 6 bases; nucleotides outside the gene matches: 7. CDR3 length: 13 amino acids.

The CDR3 DNA reads as TGTGCCTGGAGTGTACGTACCGGTCAGCCCCAGCATTTT. Translated: CAWSVRTGQPQHF. The genes are TRBV30 and TRBJ1-5; D uncertain. The CDR3 loop spans 13 amino acids. The germline CDR1 and CDR2 sequences are GTSNPN and SVGIG (reference sequence). Trimming shortened V by 0 bases and J by 6 bases, and 9 bases separated the two germline ends.

The chain joins TRBV24-1 to TRBJ2-1; TRBD1 might be the D (6 bases). The ends were cut back, 9 bases at V and 1 base at J, with 9 bases in the middle. This CDR3 is built from 13 residues. CDR1 and CDR2 from the germline V gene are KGHDR and SFDVKD. CDR3 residues: CATAQGSYNEQFF. The CDR3 DNA reads TGTGCCACCGCCCAGGGGTCCTACAATGAGCAGTTCTTC.

J is TRBJ2-2 and V is TRBV18; D remains unclear. Germline V gene lookup returns CDR1 KGHSH and CDR2 LQKENI. The CDR3 length is 13 residues. Deletions cut 0 bases from V and 6 bases from J, with 5 bases between. CDR3 sequence: CASSPPYSGELFF. CDR3 nucleotide sequence: TGTGCCAGCTCACCACCTTATTCCGGGGAGCTGTTTTTT.

The chain links TRBV30 to TRBJ1-5, with a possible D match to TRBD1 (6 bases). Germline loops: CDR1 GTSNPN, CDR2 SVGIG (reference sequence). The ends were cut back, 2 bases at V and 5 bases at J, with 10 bases in the middle. The CDR3 spans 13 residues. Here the CDR3 DNA reads TGTGCCTGGAGTACACAGGGAGATCAGCCCCAGCATTTT. Protein sequence: CAWSTQGDQPQHF.

The chain links TRBV6-5 to TRBJ1-4; TRBD1 matches 8 bases. This CDR3 has 13 amino acids. V shed 6 bases and J 8 bases; nucleotides not matched to a gene: 5. CDR1 and CDR2 from the germline V gene are MNHEY and SVGAGI. The CDR3 region is CASSRTGWEKLFF. CDR3 nucleotides: TGTGCCAGCAGCAGGACAGGGTGGGAAAAACTGTTTTTT.

The V and J genes are TRBV5-4 and TRBJ1-4, with a possible D match to TRBD1 (6 bases). Germline values: CDR1 SGHNT, CDR2 YYREEE (reference sequence). Trimming removed 4 bases at V and 8 bases at J, with 15 bases between. The CDR3 runs 14 residues. The CDR3 here is CASSPQGPAEKLFF. The CDR3, as DNA: TGTGCCAGCAGCCCCCAGGGGCCGGCGGAAAAACTGTTTTTT. Full variable domain (outside the CDR3, taken from reference TRBV5-4 and TRBJ1-4): ETGVTQSPTHLIKTRGQQVTLRCSSQSGHNTVSWYQQALGQGPQFIFQYYREEENGRGNFPPRFSGLQFPNYSSELNVNALELDDSALYLCASSPQGPAEKLFFGSGTQLSVL.

The chain employs TRBV29-1 and TRBJ1-2, with TRBD1 matching 7 bases. CDR3 length equals 15 residues. Germline CDR1 reads SQVTM; CDR2 reads ANQGSEA. V lost 4 bases, J lost 4 bases, and 12 bases stayed unmatched. CDR3 in DNA: TGCAGCGTTGGCCCGGGACAGCAGGGTGGCTATGGCTACACCTTC. Translated, it gives CSVGPGQQGGYGYTF.

This clone is a singleton in its sample. The V and J genes are TRBV7-9 and TRBJ1-4; TRBD1 agrees at 7 bases. The V and J ends lost 5 bases and 4 bases, in that order; junction bases with no gene match: 7. Germline values: CDR1 SEHNR, CDR2 FQNEAQ (reference sequence). The CDR3 loop spans 15 amino acids. CDR3 protein: CASSPPGQYNEKLFF. The CDR3 DNA reads as TGTGCCAGCAGCCCACCGGGACAGTATAATGAAAAACTGTTTTTT.

Only a few counts were recorded for this clone. The J gene is TRBJ1-5, the V gene TRBV19; D perhaps matches TRBD1 (6 bases). V lost 2 bases to trimming and J lost 7 bases, with 15 bases between them. CDR1 LNHDA and CDR2 SQIVND come from the germline V gene (reference sequence). The CDR3 runs to 15 residues. The CDR3 coding sequence is TGTGCCAGTAGTATACCACAGGGACTAGGGCAGCCCCAGCATTTT. Protein sequence: CASSIPQGLGQPQHF.

The V call is TRBV29-1, the J call TRBJ1-2; a possible D gene is TRBD1 (6 bases). The CDR3 runs to 13 residues. V lost 4 bases and J 2 bases, leaving 11 bases between the germline ends. Germline assignment: CDR1 SQVTM and CDR2 ANQGSEA. CDR3 sequence: CSVGFGQNYGYTF. Written as DNA, the CDR3 is TGCAGCGTTGGATTTGGACAGAACTATGGCTACACCTTC.

The chain links TRBV10-3 to TRBJ2-7; D might be TRBD1 (6 bases). This CDR3 comprises 15 residues. Trimming removed 2 bases at V and 3 bases at J, with 14 bases between. The germline CDR1 and CDR2 sequences are ENHRY and SYGVKD. CDR3 bases: TGTGCCATCAGTGAGGCTTTCGGACAGCTCTACGAGCAGTACTTC. Its translation is CAISEAFGQLYEQYF.

The chain recombines TRBV27 with TRBJ2-6, with unresolved D. Germline loops: CDR1 MNHEY, CDR2 SMNVEV (reference sequence). This CDR3 contains 14 residues. The ends were cut back, 5 bases at V and 0 bases at J, with 5 bases in the middle. This CDR3 reads CASSTPSGANVLTF. The CDR3 DNA reads TGTGCCAGCAGTACACCCTCTGGGGCCAACGTCCTGACTTTC. Variable domain in full (rest from reference TRBV27 and TRBJ2-6): EAQVTQNPRYLITVTGKKLTVTCSQNMNHEYMSWYRQDPGLGLRQIYYSMNVEVTDKGDVPEGYKVSRKEKRNFPLILESPSPNQTSLYFCASSTPSGANVLTFGAGSRLTVL.

The rearrangement joins TRBV19 to TRBJ1-6; unclear D gene. V dropped 4 bases and J dropped 7 bases, with 14 bases sitting between them. The CDR3 consists of 15 residues. Germline CDR1 LNHDA, CDR2 SQIVND (reference sequence). This chain's CDR3 is CASSTGSVENSPLHF. In DNA, the CDR3 is TGTGCCAGTAGTACCGGGTCCGTTGAGAATTCACCCCTCCACTTT.

The chain carries TRBV10-3 and TRBJ1-1, with 9 bases lining up with TRBD1. This CDR3 spans 19 amino acids. Germline CDR1 ENHRY, CDR2 SYGVKD. J was trimmed by 0 bases and V by 2 bases; bases with no gene match: 13. This chain's CDR3 is CAISEKASGQGRMNTEAFF. Written as DNA, the CDR3 is TGTGCCATCAGTGAGAAGGCCTCGGGACAGGGACGAATGAACACTGAAGCTTTCTTT.

The chain carries TRBV9 and TRBJ2-1; weak D call: TRBD2 (7 bases). CDR1 SGDLS and CDR2 YYNGEE come from the germline V gene. The CDR3 extends over 15 amino acids. Trimming removed 1 base at V and 5 bases at J, with 13 bases between. The chain's CDR3 is CASSVRGARDNEQFF. CDR3 bases: TGTGCCAGCAGCGTACGGGGGGCCCGAGACAATGAGCAGTTCTTC.

This rearrangement joins TRBV27 to TRBJ2-7; a weak D match, TRBD1 (6 bases). V lost 4 bases and J 3 bases, leaving 13 bases between the germline ends. CDR1 and CDR2 (germline): MNHEY, SMNVEV (reference sequence). The CDR3 contains 14 residues. CDR3 in amino acids: CASSSRDIGYEQYF. In DNA form, the CDR3 reads TGTGCCAGCAGTTCCCGGGACATCGGCTACGAGCAGTACTTC.

This clone was found once. The chain combines TRBV9 with TRBJ2-1, with 10 bases aligning to TRBD1. The CDR3 runs to 14 residues. V shed 4 bases, J shed 7 bases, and the junction held 5 bases outside the gene matches. Germline CDR1 reads SGDLS; CDR2 reads YYNGEE. CDR3 in amino acids: CASSPTGGANEQFF. The CDR3 nucleotides read TGTGCCAGCAGCCCGACAGGGGGCGCGAATGAGCAGTTCTTC.

This clone was seen just once. CDR3 DNA: TGCGCCAGCAGCCACCTAACTTACACCGGGGAGCTGTTTTTT. This codes for CASSHLTYTGELFF. V is TRBV4-3 and J is TRBJ2-2; D uncertain. The CDR3 length is 14 residues. The germline V gene encodes CDR1 LGHNA and CDR2 YSLEER. V was clipped by 3 bases and J by 3 bases, with 8 bases between them.

The V call is TRBV6-5, the J call TRBJ2-4; TRBD1 might be the D (5 bases). The V end was cut by 10 bases, the J end by 6 bases, with 16 bases between. The germline V gene has CDR1 MNHEY and CDR2 SVGAGI. The CDR3 is made up of 13 amino acids. This CDR3 is CATRRWQGNIQYF. As DNA, the CDR3 is TGTGCCACCCGGCGGTGGCAGGGAAACATTCAGTACTTC.

CDR3 amino acids: CAIGTSGQETQYF. In nucleotides, the CDR3 is TGTGCCATCGGGACTAGCGGCCAAGAGACCCAGTACTTC. The rearrangement links TRBV10-3 to TRBJ2-5, with 11 bases that match TRBD2. The CDR3 extends over 13 amino acids. The germline gives CDR1 ENHRY, CDR2 SYGVKD. Unmatched junction bases numbered 0, after V lost 8 bases and J lost 1 base.

The chain combines TRBV6-5 with TRBJ1-2; D may be TRBD1 (5 bases). The CDR3 has 13 residues. V was pared by 6 bases and J by 8 bases, with 16 bases between. CDR1 is MNHEY, CDR2 SVGAGI, per germline. Written as DNA, the CDR3 is TGTGCCAGCAGAGCCAGGGCTCTGGGCGGCTACACCTTC. This gives the protein CASRARALGGYTF.

This chain joins TRBV9 and TRBJ1-1; TRBD1 might be the D (5 bases). The CDR3 is 16 residues long. With 0 bases removed from V and 4 bases from J, the gap between germline ends came to 16 bases. Per the germline V gene, CDR1 is SGDLS and CDR2 is YYNGEE. CDR3 nucleotide sequence: TGTGCCAGCAGCGTAGAGGGGAAAGGGCCACTCACTGAAGCTTTCTTT. This sequence encodes CASSVEGKGPLTEAFF.

This clone was detected once. The V gene is TRBV28, the J gene TRBJ2-3; D is possibly TRBD2 (7 bases). Germline V gene data show CDR1 as MDHEN and CDR2 as SYDVKM. V lost 5 bases, J lost 5 bases, and 17 bases lay in between. The CDR3 is 15 residues long. CDR3 sequence: CASSHPGRGRDTQYF. The DNA of the CDR3 is TGTGCCAGCAGTCATCCAGGGAGGGGGAGAGATACGCAGTATTTT.